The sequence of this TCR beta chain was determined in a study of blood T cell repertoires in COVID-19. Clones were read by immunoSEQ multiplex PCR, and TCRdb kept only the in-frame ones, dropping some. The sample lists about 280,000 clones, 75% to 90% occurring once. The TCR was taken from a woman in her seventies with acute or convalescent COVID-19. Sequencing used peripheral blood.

CDR3 loop: CASSRSEAFF. CDR3 coding DNA: TGTGCCTCTTCCAGGTCTGAAGCTTTCTTT. This sequence joins TRBV30 and TRBJ1-1; D remains unclear. The ends were cut back, 7 bases at V and 6 bases at J, with 9 bases in the middle. The CDR3 loop spans 10 amino acids. Per the germline V gene, CDR1 is GTSNPN and CDR2 is SVGIG (reference sequence).